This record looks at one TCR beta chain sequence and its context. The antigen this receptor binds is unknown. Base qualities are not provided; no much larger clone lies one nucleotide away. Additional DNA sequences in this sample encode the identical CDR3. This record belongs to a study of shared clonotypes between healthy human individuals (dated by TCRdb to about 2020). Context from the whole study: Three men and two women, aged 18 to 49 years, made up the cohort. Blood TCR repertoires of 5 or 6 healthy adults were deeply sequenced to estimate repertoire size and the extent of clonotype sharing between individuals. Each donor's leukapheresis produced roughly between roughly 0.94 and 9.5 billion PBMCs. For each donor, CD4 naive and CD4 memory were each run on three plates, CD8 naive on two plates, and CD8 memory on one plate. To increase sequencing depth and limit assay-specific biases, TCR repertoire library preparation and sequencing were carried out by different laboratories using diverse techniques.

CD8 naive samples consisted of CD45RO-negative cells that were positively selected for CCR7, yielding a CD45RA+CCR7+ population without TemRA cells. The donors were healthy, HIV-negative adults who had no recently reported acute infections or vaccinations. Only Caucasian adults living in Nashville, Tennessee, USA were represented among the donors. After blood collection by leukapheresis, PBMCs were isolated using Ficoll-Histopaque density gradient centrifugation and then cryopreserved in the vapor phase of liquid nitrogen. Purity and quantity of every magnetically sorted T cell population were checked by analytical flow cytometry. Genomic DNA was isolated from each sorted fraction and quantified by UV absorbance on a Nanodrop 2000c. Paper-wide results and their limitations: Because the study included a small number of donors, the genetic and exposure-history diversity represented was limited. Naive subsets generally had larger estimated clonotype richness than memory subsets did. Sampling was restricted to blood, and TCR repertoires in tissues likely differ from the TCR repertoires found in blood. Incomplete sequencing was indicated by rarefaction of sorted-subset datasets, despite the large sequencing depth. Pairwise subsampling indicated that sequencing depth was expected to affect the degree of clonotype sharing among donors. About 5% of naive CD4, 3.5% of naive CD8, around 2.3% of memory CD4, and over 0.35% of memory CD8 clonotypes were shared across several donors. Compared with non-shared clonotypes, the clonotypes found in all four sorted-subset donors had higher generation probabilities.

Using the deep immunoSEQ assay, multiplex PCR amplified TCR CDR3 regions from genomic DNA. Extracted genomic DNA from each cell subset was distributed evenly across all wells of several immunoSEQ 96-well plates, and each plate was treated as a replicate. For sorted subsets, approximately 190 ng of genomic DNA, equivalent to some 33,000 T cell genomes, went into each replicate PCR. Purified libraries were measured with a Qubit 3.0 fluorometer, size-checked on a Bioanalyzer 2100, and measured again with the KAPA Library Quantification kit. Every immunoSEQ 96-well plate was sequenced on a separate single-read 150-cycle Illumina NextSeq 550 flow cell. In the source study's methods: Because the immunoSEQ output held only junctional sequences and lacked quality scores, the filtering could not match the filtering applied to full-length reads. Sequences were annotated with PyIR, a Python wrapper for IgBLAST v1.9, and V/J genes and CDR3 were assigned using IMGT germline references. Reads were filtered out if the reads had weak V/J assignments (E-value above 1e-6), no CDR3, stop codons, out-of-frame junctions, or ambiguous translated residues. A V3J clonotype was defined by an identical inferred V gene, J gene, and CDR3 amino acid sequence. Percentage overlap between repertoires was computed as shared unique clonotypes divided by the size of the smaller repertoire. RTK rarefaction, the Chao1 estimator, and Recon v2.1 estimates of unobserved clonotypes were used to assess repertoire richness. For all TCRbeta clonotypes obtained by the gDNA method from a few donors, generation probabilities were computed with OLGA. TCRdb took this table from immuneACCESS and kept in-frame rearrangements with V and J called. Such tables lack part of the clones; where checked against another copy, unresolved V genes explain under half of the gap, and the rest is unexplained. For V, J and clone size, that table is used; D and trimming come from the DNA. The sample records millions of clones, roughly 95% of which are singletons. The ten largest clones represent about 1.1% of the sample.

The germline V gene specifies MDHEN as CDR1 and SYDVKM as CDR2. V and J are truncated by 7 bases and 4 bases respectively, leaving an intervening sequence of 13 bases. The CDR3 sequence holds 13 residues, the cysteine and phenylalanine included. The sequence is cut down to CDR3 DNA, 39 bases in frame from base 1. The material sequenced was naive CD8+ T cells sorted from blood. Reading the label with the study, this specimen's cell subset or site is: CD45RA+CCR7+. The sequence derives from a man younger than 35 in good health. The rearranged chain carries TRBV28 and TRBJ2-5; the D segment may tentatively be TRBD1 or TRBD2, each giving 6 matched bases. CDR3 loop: CASTPGGAETQYF. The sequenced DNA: TGTGCCAGCACCCCCGGGGGCGCAGAGACCCAGTACTTC.